The T cell receptor (beta chain) under discussion was sequenced for a study of T-cell reconstitution after alpha-beta-depleted transplantation in children. This clonotype was picked up a small number of times. The CDR3 sequence is 15 residues long. Deletions cut 6 bases from V and 2 bases from J, with 20 bases between. Germline V lookup: CDR1 DFQATT, CDR2 SNEGSKA (reference sequence). TCRbeta library construction was performed incorporating unique molecular identifiers. TCRdb re-called the PCR reads with MiXCR, one entry per CDR3 protein. The repertoire holds about 410,000 distinct CDR3 sequences, about a fifth seen once, with 3% to 4.5% in the top ten.

The TCR was taken from a human donor who donated a stem cell graft to a child with acute myeloid leukemia. The gene calls are TRBV20-1 and TRBJ2-7; unclear D gene. Sequenced material: PBMCs from the stem cell graft donor, taken from the stem cell graft. In DNA form, the CDR3 reads TGCAGTGCCCTAGGTTCGGCGGTGCTCCCCTACGAGCAGTACTTC. This gives the protein CSALGSAVLPYEQYF.